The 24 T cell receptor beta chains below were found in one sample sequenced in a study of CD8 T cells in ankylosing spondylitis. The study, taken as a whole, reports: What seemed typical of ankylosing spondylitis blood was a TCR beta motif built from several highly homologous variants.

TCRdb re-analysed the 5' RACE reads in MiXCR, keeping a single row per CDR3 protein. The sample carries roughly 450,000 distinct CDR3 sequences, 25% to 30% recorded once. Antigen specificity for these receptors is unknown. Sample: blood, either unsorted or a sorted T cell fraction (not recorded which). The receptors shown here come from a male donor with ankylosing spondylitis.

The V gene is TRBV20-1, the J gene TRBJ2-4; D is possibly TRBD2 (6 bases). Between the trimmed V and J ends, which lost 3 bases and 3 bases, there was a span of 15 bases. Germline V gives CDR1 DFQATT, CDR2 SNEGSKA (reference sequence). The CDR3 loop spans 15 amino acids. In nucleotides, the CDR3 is TGCAGTGCTAGGGCGGCAGGGAGGAACAAAAACATTCAGTACTTC. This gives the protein CSARAAGRNKNIQYF.

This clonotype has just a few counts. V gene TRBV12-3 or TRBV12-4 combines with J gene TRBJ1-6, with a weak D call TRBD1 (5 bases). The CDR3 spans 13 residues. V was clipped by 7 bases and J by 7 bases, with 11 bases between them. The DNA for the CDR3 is TGTGCCAGCACCGGGGCAGAGAATTCACCCCTCCACTTT. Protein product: CASTGAENSPLHF.

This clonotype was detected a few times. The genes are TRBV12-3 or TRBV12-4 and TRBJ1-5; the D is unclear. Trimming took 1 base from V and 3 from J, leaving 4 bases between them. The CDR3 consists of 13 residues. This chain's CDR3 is CASSLGYNQPQHF. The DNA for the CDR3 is TGTGCCAGCAGTTTAGGGTACAATCAGCCCCAGCATTTT.

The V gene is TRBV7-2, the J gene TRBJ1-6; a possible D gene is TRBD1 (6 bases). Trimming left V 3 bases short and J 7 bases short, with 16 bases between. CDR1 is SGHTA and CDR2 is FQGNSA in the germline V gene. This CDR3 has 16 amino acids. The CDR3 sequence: CASSFDRPARNSPLHF. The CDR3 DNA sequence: TGTGCCAGCAGCTTCGACAGGCCGGCGAGAAATTCACCCCTCCACTTT.

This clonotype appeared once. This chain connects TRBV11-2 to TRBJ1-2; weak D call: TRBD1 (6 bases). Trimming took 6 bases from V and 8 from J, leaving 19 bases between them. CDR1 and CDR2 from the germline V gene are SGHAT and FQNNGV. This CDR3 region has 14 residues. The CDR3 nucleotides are TGTGCCAGCAGGCCCGGGCCGGACAGAACAGGCTACACCTTC. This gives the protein CASRPGPDRTGYTF.

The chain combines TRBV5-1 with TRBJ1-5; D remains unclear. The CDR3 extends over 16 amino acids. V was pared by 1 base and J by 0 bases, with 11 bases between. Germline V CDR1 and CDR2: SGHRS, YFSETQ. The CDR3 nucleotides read TGCGCCAGCAGCTTGCTTCCAGGCGGTAGCAATCAGCCCCAGCATTTT. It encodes CASSLLPGGSNQPQHF.

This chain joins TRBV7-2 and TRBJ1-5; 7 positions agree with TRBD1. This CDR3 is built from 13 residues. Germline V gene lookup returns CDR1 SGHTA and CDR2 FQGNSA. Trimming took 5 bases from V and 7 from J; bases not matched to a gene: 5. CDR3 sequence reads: CASSPTGAQPQHF. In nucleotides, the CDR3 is TGTGCCAGCAGCCCAACAGGGGCCCAGCCCCAGCATTTT.

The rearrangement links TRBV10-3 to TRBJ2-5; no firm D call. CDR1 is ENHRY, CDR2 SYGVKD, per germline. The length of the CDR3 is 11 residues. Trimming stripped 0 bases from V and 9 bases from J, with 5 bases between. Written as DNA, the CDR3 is TGTGCCATCAGTGAGTCAGGGTCCCAGTACTTC. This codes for CAISESGSQYF.

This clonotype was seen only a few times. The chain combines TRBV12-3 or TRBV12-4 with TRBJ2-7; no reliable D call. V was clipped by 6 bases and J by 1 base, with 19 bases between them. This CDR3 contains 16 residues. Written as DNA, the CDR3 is TGTGCCAGCAGCCCCGACACAAGGTTCTTTTCCTACGAGCAGTACTTC. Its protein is CASSPDTRFFSYEQYF.

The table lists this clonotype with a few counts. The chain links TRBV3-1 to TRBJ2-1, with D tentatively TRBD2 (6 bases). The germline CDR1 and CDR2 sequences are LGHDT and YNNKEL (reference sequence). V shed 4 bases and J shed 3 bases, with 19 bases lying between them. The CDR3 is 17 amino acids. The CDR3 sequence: CASSRRIGGDGYNEQFF. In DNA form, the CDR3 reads TGTGCCAGCAGCCGCAGGATTGGAGGGGACGGCTACAATGAGCAGTTCTTC.

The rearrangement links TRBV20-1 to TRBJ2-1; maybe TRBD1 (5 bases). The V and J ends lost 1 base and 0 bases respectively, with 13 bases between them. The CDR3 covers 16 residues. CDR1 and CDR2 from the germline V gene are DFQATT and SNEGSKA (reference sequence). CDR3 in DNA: TGCAGTGCTAGAGTTCGACAGAGCAGCTCCTACAATGAGCAGTTCTTC. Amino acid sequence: CSARVRQSSSYNEQFF.

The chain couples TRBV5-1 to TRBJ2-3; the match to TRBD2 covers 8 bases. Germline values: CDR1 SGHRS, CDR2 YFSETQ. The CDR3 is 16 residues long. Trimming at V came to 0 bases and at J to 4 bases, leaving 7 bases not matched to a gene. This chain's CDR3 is CASSLERAGAPDTQYF. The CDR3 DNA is TGCGCCAGCAGCTTGGAGCGAGCGGGAGCTCCAGATACGCAGTATTTT.

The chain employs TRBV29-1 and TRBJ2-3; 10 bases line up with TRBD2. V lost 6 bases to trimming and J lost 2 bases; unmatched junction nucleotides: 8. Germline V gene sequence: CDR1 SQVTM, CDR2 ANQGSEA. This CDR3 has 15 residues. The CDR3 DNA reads TGCAGCGTCCTCGGGACTAGCGAAATCACAGATACGCAGTATTTT. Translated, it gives CSVLGTSEITDTQYF.

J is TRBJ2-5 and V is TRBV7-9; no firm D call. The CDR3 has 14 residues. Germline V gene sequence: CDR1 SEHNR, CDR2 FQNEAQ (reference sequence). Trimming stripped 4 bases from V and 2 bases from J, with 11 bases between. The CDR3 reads CASSSLSYQETQYF. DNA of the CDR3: TGTGCCAGCAGCTCCCTCAGTTATCAAGAGACCCAGTACTTC. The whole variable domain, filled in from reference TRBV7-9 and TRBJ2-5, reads DTGVSQNPRHKITKRGQNVTFRCDPISEHNRLYWYRQTLGQGPEFLTYFQNEAQLEKSRLLSDRFSAERPKGSFSTLEIQRTEQGDSAMYLCASSSLSYQETQYFGPGTRLLVL.

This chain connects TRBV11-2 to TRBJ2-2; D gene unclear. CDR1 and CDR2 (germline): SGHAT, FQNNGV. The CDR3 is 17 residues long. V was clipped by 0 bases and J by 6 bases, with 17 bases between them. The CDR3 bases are TGTGCCAGCAGCTTAGAGGGGTCGATCTCTCATGCCGGGGAGCTGTTTTTT. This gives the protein CASSLEGSISHAGELFF.

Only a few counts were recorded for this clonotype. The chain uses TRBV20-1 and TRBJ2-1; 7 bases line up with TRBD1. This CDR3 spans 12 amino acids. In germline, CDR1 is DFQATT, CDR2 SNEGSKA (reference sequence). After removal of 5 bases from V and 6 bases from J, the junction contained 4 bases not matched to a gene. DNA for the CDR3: TGCAGTGCTGGACACAGGGGCAATGAGCAGTTCTTC. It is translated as CSAGHRGNEQFF.

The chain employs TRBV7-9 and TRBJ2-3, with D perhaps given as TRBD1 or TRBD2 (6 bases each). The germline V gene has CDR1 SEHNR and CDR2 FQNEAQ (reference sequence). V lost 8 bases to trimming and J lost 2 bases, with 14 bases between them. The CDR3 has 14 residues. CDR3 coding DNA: TGTGCCAGCGGTAGGGGGGAGTCCACAGATACGCAGTATTTT. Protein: CASGRGESTDTQYF.

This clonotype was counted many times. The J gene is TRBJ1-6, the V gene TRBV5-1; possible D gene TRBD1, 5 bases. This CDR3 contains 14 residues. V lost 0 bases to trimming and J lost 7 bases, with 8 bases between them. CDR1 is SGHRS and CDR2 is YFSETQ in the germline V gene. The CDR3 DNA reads TGCGCCAGCAGCTTGGTGGGGGAGAATTCACCCCTCCACTTT. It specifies CASSLVGENSPLHF.

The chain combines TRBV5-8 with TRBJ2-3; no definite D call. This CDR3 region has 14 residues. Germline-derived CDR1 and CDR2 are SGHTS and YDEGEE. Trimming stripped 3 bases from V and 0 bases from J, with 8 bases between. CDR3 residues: CASSSSPSTDTQYF. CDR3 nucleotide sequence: TGTGCCAGCAGCTCTTCTCCTAGCACAGATACGCAGTATTTT. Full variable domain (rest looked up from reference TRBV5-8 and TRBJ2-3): EAGVTQSPTHLIKTRGQQATLRCSPISGHTSVYWYQQALGLGLQFLLWYDEGEERNRGNFPPRFSGRQFPNYSSELNVNALELEDSALYLCASSSSPSTDTQYFGPGTRLTVL.

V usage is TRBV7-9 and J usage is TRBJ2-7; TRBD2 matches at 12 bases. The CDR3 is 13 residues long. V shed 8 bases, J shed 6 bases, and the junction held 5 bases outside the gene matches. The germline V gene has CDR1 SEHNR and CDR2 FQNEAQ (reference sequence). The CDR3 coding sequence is TGTGCCAGCGGTCTAGCGGGAGGGAGCGAGCAGTACTTC. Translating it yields CASGLAGGSEQYF.

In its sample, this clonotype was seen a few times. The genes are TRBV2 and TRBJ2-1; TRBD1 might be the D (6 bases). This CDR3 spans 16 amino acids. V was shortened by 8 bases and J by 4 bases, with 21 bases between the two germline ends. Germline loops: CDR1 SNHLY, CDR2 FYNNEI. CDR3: CASLAGATVRYNEQFF. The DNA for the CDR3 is TGTGCCAGCCTAGCAGGGGCCACCGTGAGGTACAATGAGCAGTTCTTC. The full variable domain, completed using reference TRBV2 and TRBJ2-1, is EPEVTQTPSHQVTQMGQEVILRCVPISNHLYFYWYRQILGQKVEFLVSFYNNEISEKSEIFDDQFSVERPDGSNFTLKIRSTKLEDSAMYFCASLAGATVRYNEQFFGPGTRLTVL.

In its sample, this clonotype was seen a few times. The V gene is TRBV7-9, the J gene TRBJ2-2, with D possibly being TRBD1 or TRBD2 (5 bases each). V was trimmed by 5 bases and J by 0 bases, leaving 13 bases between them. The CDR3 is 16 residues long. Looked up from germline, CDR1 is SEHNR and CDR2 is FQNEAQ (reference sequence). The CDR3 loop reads CASSLRESSNTGELFF. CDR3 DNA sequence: TGTGCCAGCAGCCTCAGGGAGAGTTCGAACACCGGGGAGCTGTTTTTT. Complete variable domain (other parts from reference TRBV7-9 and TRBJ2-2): DTGVSQNPRHKITKRGQNVTFRCDPISEHNRLYWYRQTLGQGPEFLTYFQNEAQLEKSRLLSDRFSAERPKGSFSTLEIQRTEQGDSAMYLCASSLRESSNTGELFFGEGSRLTVL.

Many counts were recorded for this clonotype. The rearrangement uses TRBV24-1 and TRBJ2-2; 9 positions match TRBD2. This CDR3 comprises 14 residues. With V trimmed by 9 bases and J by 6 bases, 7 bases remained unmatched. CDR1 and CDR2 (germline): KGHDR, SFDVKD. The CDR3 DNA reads TGTGCCACCTCGGGACTAGCAACGTCCGGGGAGCTGTTTTTT. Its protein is CATSGLATSGELFF.

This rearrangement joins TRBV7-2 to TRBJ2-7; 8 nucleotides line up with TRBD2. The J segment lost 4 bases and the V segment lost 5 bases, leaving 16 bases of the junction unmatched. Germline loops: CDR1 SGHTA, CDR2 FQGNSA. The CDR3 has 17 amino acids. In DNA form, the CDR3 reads TGTGCCAGCAGCCCAGGAGGCTCGACGGGAGGGTATTACGAGCAGTACGTC. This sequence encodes CASSPGGSTGGYYEQYV.